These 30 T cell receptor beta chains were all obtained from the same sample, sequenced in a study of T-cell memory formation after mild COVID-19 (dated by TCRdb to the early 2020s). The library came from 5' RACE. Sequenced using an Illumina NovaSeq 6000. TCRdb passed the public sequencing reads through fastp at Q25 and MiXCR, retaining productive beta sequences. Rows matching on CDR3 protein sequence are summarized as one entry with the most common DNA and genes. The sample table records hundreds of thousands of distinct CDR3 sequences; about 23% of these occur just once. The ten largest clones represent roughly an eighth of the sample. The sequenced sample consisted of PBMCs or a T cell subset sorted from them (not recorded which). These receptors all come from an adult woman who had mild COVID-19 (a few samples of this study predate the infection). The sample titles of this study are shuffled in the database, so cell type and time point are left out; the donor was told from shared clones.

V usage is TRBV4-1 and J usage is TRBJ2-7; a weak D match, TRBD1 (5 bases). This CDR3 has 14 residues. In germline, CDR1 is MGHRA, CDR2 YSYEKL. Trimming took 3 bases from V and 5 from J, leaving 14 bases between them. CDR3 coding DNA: TGCGCCAGCAGCCATTCGTCGACAGTAAACGAGCAGTACTTC. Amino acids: CASSHSSTVNEQYF.

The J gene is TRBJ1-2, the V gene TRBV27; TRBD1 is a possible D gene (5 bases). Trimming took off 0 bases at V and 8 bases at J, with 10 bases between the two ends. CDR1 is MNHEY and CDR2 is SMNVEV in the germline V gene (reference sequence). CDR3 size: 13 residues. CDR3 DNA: TGTGCCAGCAGTTTATCGACAGCCGGCGGCTACACCTTC. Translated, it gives CASSLSTAGGYTF.

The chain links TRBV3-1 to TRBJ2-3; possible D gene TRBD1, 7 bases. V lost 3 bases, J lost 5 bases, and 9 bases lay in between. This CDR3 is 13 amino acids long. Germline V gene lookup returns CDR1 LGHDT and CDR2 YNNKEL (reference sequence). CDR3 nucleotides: TGTGCCAGCAGCCAGCAGGGGGGAGATACGCAGTATTTT. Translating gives CASSQQGGDTQYF.

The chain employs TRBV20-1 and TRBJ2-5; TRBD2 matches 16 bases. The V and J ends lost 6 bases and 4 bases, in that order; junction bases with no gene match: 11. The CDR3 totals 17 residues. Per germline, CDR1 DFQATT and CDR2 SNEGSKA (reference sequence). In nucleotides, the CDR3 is TGCAGTGCACCGGGACTAGCGGGAGGGCGTAGGGGAGAGACCCAGTACTTC. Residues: CSAPGLAGGRRGETQYF.

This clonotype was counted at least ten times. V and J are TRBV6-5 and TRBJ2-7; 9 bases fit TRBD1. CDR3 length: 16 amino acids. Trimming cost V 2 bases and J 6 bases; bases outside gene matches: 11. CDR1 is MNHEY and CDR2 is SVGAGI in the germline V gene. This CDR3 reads CASSYVSRGTGTEQYF. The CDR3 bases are TGTGCCAGCAGTTACGTTTCGCGGGGGACAGGGACCGAGCAGTACTTC.

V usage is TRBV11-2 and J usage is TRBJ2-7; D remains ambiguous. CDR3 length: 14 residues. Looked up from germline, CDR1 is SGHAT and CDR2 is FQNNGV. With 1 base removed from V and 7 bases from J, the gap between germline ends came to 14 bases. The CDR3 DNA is TGTGCCAGCAGCTTAGGAGTCAGCGAACGAGAGCAGTACTTC. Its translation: CASSLGVSEREQYF.

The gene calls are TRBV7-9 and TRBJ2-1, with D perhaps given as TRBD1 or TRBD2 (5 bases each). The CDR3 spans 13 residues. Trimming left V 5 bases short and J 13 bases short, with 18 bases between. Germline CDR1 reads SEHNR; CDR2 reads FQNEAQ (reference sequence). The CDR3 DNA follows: TGTGCCAGCAGCGACCCCGGGACCAGCCCTCAGTTCTTC. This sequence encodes CASSDPGTSPQFF.

The CDR3 loop reads CASGGGYNEQFF. As DNA, the CDR3 is TGTGCCAGCGGCGGGGGATACAATGAGCAGTTCTTC. The chain is built from TRBV3-1 and TRBJ2-1, with 7 bases identical to TRBD2. This CDR3 has 12 residues. CDR1 and CDR2 (germline): LGHDT, YNNKEL (reference sequence). The V gene end was trimmed by 8 bases and the J gene end by 4 bases; junction bases not matched to a gene: 2.

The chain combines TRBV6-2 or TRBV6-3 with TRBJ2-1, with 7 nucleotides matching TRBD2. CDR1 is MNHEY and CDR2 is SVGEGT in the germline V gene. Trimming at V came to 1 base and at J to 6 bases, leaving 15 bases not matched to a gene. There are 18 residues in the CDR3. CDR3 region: CASSYFGGSEPGGNEQFF. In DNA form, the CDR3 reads TGTGCCAGCAGTTACTTTGGCGGGAGCGAACCGGGGGGCAATGAGCAGTTCTTC.

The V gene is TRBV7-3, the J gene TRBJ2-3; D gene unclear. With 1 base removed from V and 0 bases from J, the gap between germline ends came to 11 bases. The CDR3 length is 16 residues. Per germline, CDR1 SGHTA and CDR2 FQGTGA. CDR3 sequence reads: CASSLSALTSTDTQYF. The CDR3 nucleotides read TGTGCCAGCAGCTTAAGTGCCCTAACTAGCACAGATACGCAGTATTTT.

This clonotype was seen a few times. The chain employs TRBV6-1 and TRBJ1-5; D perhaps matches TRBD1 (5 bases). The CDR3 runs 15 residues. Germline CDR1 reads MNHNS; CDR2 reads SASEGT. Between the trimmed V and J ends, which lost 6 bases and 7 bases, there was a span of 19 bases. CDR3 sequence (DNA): TGTGCCAGCAGCGTTTCTATCGGGGCAGGGCAGCCCCAGCATTTT. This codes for CASSVSIGAGQPQHF.

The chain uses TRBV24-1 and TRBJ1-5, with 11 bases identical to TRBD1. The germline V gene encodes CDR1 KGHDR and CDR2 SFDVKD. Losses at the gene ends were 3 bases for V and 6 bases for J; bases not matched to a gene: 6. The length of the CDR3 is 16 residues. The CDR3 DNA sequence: TGTGCCACCAGTGATGCGGGACAGGGGGGCAGTCAGCCCCAGCATTTT. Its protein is CATSDAGQGGSQPQHF.

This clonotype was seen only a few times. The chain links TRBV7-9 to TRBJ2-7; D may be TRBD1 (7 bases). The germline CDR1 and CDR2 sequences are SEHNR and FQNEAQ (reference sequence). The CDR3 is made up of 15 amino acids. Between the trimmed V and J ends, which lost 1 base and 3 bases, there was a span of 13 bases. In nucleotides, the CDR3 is TGTGCCAGCAGCTTAGTCGGCGGGACAGACTACGAGCAGTACTTC. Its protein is CASSLVGGTDYEQYF.

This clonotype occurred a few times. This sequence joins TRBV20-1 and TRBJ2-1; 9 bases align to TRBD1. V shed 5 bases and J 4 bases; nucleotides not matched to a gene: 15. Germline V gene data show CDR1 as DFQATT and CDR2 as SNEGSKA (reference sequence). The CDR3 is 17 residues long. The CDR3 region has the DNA TGCAGTGCTGGGGGACAGGGAAAGAGTGGTGGTTACAATGAGCAGTTCTTC. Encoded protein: CSAGGQGKSGGYNEQFF.

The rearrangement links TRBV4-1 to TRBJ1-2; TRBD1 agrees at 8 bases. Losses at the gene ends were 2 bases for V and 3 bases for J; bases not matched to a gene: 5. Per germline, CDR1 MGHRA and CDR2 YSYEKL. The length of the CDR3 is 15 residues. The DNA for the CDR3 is TGCGCCAGCAGCCAAACAGGGGGATTAGACTATGGCTACACCTTC. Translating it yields CASSQTGGLDYGYTF.

CDR3 amino acids: CASSYHRDRGYGELFF. CDR3 nucleotides: TGTGCCAGCAGTTACCACCGGGACAGGGGATACGGGGAGCTGTTTTTT. V is TRBV6-7 and J is TRBJ2-2; 10 bases are shared with TRBD1. TRBV6-7 is placed among ORFs of uncertain function. The junction had 7 bases not matched to a gene; V was cut back by 2 bases and J by 7 bases. CDR3 length: 16 amino acids.

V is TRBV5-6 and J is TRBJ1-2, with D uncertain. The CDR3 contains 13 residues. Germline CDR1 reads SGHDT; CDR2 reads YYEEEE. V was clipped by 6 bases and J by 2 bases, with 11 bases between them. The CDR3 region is CASTPGVNYGYTF. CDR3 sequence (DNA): TGTGCCAGCACCCCGGGCGTAAACTATGGCTACACCTTC.

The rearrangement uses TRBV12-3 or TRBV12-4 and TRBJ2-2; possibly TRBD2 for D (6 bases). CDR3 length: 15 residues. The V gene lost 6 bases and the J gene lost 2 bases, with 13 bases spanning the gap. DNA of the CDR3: TGTGCCAGCAGCCCAACTAGCTTTAACACCGGGGAGCTGTTTTTT. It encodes CASSPTSFNTGELFF.

The DNA for the CDR3 is TGTGCCAGCAGCCAAGGAAAGGAGGTGGGGGGCTACTACGAGCAGTACTTC. This encodes CASSQGKEVGGYYEQYF. This chain links TRBV4-2 with TRBJ2-7, with D perhaps given as TRBD1 or TRBD2 (6 bases each). In germline, CDR1 is LGHNA, CDR2 YNFKEQ. The ends were cut back, 1 base at V and 3 bases at J, with 19 bases in the middle. The CDR3 extends over 17 amino acids.

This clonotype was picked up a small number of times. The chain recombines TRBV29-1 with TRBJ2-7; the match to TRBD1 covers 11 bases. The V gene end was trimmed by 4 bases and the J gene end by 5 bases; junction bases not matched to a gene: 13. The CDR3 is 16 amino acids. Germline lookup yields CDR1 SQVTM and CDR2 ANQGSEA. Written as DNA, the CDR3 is TGCAGCGTTGGTCCCCGGGACAGGGGGATCCGGCACGAGCAGTACTTC. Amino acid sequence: CSVGPRDRGIRHEQYF.

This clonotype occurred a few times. CDR3 bases: TGTGCCAGCAGGCCACAGGGGGCTGCCAAAAACATTCAGTACTTC. Residues: CASRPQGAAKNIQYF. V and J are TRBV6-6 and TRBJ2-4, with TRBD1 identical over 9 bases. Germline CDR1 and CDR2: MNHNY and SVGAGI (reference sequence). V shed 6 bases and J 1 base; nucleotides not matched to a gene: 4. CDR3 length: 15 amino acids.

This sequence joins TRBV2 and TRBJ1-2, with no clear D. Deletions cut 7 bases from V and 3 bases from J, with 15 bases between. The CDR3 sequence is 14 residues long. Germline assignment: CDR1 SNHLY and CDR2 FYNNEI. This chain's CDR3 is CASTTVAGDYGYTF. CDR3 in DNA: TGTGCCAGCACCACCGTCGCTGGGGACTATGGCTACACCTTC.

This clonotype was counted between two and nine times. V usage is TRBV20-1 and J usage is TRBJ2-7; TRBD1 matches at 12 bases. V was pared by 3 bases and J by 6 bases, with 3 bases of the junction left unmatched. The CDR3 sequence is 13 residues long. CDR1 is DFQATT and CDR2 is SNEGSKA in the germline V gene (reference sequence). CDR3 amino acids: CSASRDRGLEQYF. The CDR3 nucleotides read TGCAGTGCTAGCCGGGACAGGGGGCTCGAGCAGTACTTC.

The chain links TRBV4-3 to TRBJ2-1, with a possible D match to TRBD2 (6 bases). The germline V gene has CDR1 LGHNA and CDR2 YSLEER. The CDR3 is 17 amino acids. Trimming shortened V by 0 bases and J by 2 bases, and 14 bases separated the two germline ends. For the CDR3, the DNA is TGCGCCAGCAGCCAAGATCCTTGGGGAGGACCCTACAATGAGCAGTTCTTC. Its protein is CASSQDPWGGPYNEQFF.

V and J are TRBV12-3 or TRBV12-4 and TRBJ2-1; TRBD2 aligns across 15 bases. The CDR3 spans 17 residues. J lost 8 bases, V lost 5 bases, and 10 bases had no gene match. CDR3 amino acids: CASSTLRTSGRADEQFF. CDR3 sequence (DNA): TGTGCCAGCAGTACCCTGCGGACTAGCGGGAGGGCCGATGAGCAGTTCTTC.

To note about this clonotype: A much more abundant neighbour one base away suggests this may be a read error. The CDR3 nucleotides are TGTGACAGCAGGCGGGCAGGGGGCAGCACCGGGGAGCTGTTTTTT. This encodes CDSRRAGGSTGELFF. This chain uses TRBV27 with TRBJ2-2, with 8 bases lining up with TRBD1. CDR1 and CDR2 (germline): MNHEY, SMNVEV (reference sequence). The length of the CDR3 is 15 residues.

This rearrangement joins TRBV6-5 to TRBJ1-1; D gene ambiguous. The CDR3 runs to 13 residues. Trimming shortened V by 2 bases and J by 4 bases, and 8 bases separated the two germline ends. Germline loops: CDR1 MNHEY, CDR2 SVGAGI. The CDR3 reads CASSYKAGTEAFF. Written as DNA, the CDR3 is TGTGCCAGCAGTTACAAGGCGGGCACTGAAGCTTTCTTT.

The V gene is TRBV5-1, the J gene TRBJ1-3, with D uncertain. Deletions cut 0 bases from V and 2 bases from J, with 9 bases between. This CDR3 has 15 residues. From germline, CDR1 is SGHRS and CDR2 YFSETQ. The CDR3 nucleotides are TGCGCCAGCAGCTTGGACCCACGGACTGGAAACACCATATATTTT. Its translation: CASSLDPRTGNTIYF.

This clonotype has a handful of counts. The CDR3 is CSASELGTSSDTQYF. The DNA for the CDR3 is TGCAGTGCTAGCGAGTTAGGGACTAGCAGTGATACGCAGTATTTT. The genes are TRBV20-1 and TRBJ2-3; TRBD2 matches at 9 bases. The CDR3 contains 15 residues. V was pared by 3 bases and J by 6 bases, with 10 bases of the junction left unmatched. Per the germline V gene, CDR1 is DFQATT and CDR2 is SNEGSKA (reference sequence).

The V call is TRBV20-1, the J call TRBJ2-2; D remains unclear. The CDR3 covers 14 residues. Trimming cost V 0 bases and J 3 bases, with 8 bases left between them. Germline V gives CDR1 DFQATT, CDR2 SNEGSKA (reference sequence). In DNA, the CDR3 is TGCAGTGCTAGAGATGCAGGCTACACCGGGGAGCTGTTTTTT. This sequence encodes CSARDAGYTGELFF.